One sample yielded the 16 T cell receptor beta chains listed below, sequenced in a study of T cell repertoires in cytomegalovirus infection (dated by TCRdb to about 2019). The reads were generated on an Illumina HiSeq 1500. TCRdb redid the processing of the public reads, applying fastp at Q25 and MiXCR, and retained in-frame beta chains. Under each unique CDR3 protein, matching rows form one entry showing the most common genes and DNA. The sample profile shows about 310,000 distinct CDR3 sequences; 20% to 25% of them were found once. Jointly, the top ten make up more than 10% of the sample. Per the publication, the treatment or condition label means: in vitro stimulation with specific CMV peptide epitopes to enrich CMV-specific T cells. The antigens these receptors bind are not known. Sequencing used cultured PBMCs, obtained from culture after CMV antigen stimulation. The receptors derive from a human donor in good health (CMV status not recorded). Some clones in this sample may be carry-over from other donors' samples.

There are many counts of this clonotype. The CDR3 DNA reads TGTGCCAGCAGCTCAGGGTCCACTGAAGCTTTCTTT. Protein: CASSSGSTEAFF. The rearrangement uses TRBV7-8 and TRBJ1-1, with D maybe TRBD1 (5 bases). CDR1 is SGHVS, CDR2 FQNEAQ, per germline. V lost 4 bases and J lost 4, with 7 bases in between. There are 12 residues in the CDR3.

CDR3 bases: TGTGCCAGCTGGGGACCCTGGATCACTGGCAATCAGCCCCAGCATTTT. Its protein is CASWGPWITGNQPQHF. The rearrangement links TRBV6-1 to TRBJ1-5; D is possibly TRBD1 (5 bases). Per the germline V gene, CDR1 is MNHNS and CDR2 is SASEGT. V lost 8 bases and J lost 2, with 19 bases in between. This CDR3 spans 16 amino acids.

This clonotype appeared a few times. The chain employs TRBV12-3 or TRBV12-4 and TRBJ1-1; D ambiguous. V was pared by 8 bases and J by 1 base, with 5 bases between. CDR3 length equals 11 residues. The CDR3 protein is CASWGNTEAFF. CDR3 sequence (DNA): TGTGCCAGCTGGGGGAACACTGAAGCTTTCTTT.

This clonotype has ten or more counts. The J gene is TRBJ1-1, the V gene TRBV7-8; the match to TRBD1 covers 8 bases. The junction had 20 bases not matched to a gene; V was cut back by 2 bases and J by 6 bases. Per the germline V gene, CDR1 is SGHVS and CDR2 is FQNEAQ. The CDR3 is made up of 19 amino acids. The CDR3 here is CASSLISGGSLRGRAEAFF. CDR3 nucleotide sequence: TGTGCCAGCAGCTTAATATCAGGGGGCTCCCTCCGCGGTCGTGCTGAAGCTTTCTTT.

V usage is TRBV7-8 and J usage is TRBJ2-7; 9 positions agree with TRBD1. Per germline, CDR1 SGHVS and CDR2 FQNEAQ. Trimming cost V 5 bases and J 5 bases; bases outside gene matches: 10. CDR3 length equals 15 residues. The CDR3 region has the DNA TGTGCCAGCAGCCCTAGACAGGGGGAGGTGAACGAGCAGTACTTC. Translated, it gives CASSPRQGEVNEQYF.

J is TRBJ2-7 and V is TRBV19; D not resolved. Germline values: CDR1 LNHDA, CDR2 SQIVND (reference sequence). V gave up 5 bases and J gave up 3 bases, with 11 bases separating them. The CDR3 spans 13 residues. CDR3 in DNA: TGTGCCAGTAGTGCTGGGATTTTCTACGAGCAGTACTTC. This gives the protein CASSAGIFYEQYF.

The chain combines TRBV10-3 with TRBJ2-7, with 10 bases that match TRBD1. This CDR3 has 16 residues. Germline V gene sequence: CDR1 ENHRY, CDR2 SYGVKD. The CDR3 bases are TGTGCCATCGGTGAGTCCGGACAGGGGGTCTGGTACGAGCAGTACGTC. The encoded protein is CAIGESGQGVWYEQYV.

This CDR3 reads CASSPQLNGLSDTQYF. The CDR3 coding sequence is TGTGCCAGCAGCCCCCAGCTGAATGGCCTGTCAGATACGCAGTATTTT. The rearrangement joins TRBV5-4 to TRBJ2-3; the D is unclear. There are 16 residues in the CDR3. Per germline, CDR1 SGHNT and CDR2 YYREEE (reference sequence). V lost 4 bases, J lost 4 bases, and 19 bases lay in between.

This clonotype was found a few times. The chain has TRBV6-5 and TRBJ2-3; D remains ambiguous. CDR3 length: 14 amino acids. Trimming removed 5 bases from V and 2 bases from J, with 11 bases in between. Germline CDR1 reads MNHEY; CDR2 reads SVGAGI. This CDR3 is CASSRTFNTDTQYF. The CDR3, as DNA: TGTGCCAGCAGTAGGACCTTCAACACAGATACGCAGTATTTT.

The chain recombines TRBV7-4 with TRBJ2-1; D gene unclear. Germline values: CDR1 SGHVT, CDR2 SQSDAQ. The CDR3 has 13 residues. V was pared by 4 bases and J by 6 bases, with 10 bases between. As DNA, the CDR3 is TGTGCCAGCAGCTCCACTACCCCCAATGAGCAGTTCTTC. Translating it yields CASSSTTPNEQFF.

This clonotype came up once. The rearrangement uses TRBV11-3 and TRBJ2-6; D not certain. Trimming cost V 5 bases and J 2 bases, with 10 bases left between them. From germline, CDR1 is SGHNT and CDR2 YENEEA. The CDR3 is made up of 15 amino acids. This CDR3 reads CASSPVSAGANVLTF. The CDR3 DNA is TGTGCCAGCAGCCCAGTATCGGCTGGGGCCAACGTCCTGACTTTC. Drawing the rest from reference TRBV11-3 and TRBJ2-6, the complete variable domain is EAGVVQSPRYKIIEKKQPVAFWCNPISGHNTLYWYLQNLGQGPELLIRYENEEAVDDSQLPKDRFSAERLKGVDSTLKIQPAELGDSAVYLCASSPVSAGANVLTFGAGSRLTVL.

The chain is built from TRBV7-4 and TRBJ1-4, with a tentative D call TRBD1 (6 bases). Trimming shortened V by 4 bases and J by 6 bases, and 12 bases separated the two germline ends. Germline loops: CDR1 SGHVT, CDR2 SQSDAQ. The CDR3 totals 14 residues. CDR3 sequence reads: CASSSGTFDEKLFF. CDR3 sequence (DNA): TGTGCCAGCAGCTCCGGGACATTTGATGAAAAACTGTTTTTT.

This clonotype was recorded many times. The rearrangement links TRBV4-2 to TRBJ2-5; D is unclear. The germline V gene has CDR1 LGHNA and CDR2 YNFKEQ. This CDR3 region has 17 residues. V was trimmed by 0 bases and J by 7 bases, leaving 21 bases between them. The CDR3 is CASSQDGIRTVLGTQYF. The DNA of the CDR3 is TGTGCCAGCAGCCAAGATGGGATCCGGACGGTCCTCGGGACCCAGTACTTC.

The chain carries TRBV7-3 and TRBJ2-1, with 10 bases aligning to TRBD2. V lost 5 bases and J lost 6; bases outside the gene matches: 4. Germline values: CDR1 SGHTA, CDR2 FQGTGA. There are 14 residues in the CDR3. The CDR3 region has the DNA TGTGCCAGCAGCCCCCCTAGCGGGAGCAATGAGCAGTTCTTC. The encoded protein is CASSPPSGSNEQFF.

The V gene is TRBV19, the J gene TRBJ1-1; TRBD1 might be the D (5 bases). Trimming cost V 9 bases and J 3 bases, with 14 bases left between them. The CDR3 is made up of 13 amino acids. Germline V gene sequence: CDR1 LNHDA, CDR2 SQIVND (reference sequence). CDR3 sequence: CASASVGDTEAFF. DNA for the CDR3: TGTGCCAGCGCATCCGTGGGGGACACTGAAGCTTTCTTT. Filled out from reference TRBV19 and TRBJ1-1, the complete variable domain reads DGGITQSPKYLFRKEGQNVTLSCEQNLNHDAMYWYRQDPGQGLRLIYYSQIVNDFQKGDIAEGYSVSREKKESFPLTVTSAQKNPTAFYLCASASVGDTEAFFGQGTRLTVV.

This chain joins TRBV6-5 and TRBJ2-5; 8 nucleotides match TRBD1. This CDR3 has 15 residues. J was trimmed by 10 bases and V by 2 bases; bases with no gene match: 12. CDR1 is MNHEY, CDR2 SVGAGI, per germline. The CDR3 is CASSYLAGGEGSQYF. As DNA, the CDR3 is TGTGCCAGCAGTTACCTCGCAGGGGGCGAAGGGAGCCAGTACTTC.